The T cell receptor (beta chain) described here comes from a study of T cell clonotyping in hematopoietic cell transplantation. Whole-study results and caveats: Graft donor and pretransplant recipient Inverse Simpson Index values predicted broader posttransplant TCR diversity.

In germline, CDR1 is MNHEY, CDR2 SVGAGI. V lost 5 bases and J lost 5, with 5 bases in between. The CDR3 totals 11 residues. Comment on this clone: What it recognizes is unknown.

Libraries were prepared by immunoSEQ multiplex PCR; TCRdb keeps only in-frame clonotypes and omits some of them. The sample lists some 4,600 clones, about three quarters occurring once. Specimen: peripheral blood mononuclear cells, collected 100 days after allogeneic stem cell transplant. The gene calls are TRBV6-5 and TRBJ2-3; the D is unclear. This receptor was taken from a female patient aged 50-59 years who had an allogeneic stem cell transplant from an unrelated donor, so the T cells may come from the graft donor. Some clones in this sample may be carry-over from other donors' samples. The CDR3 protein is CASSTRDTQYF. The DNA of the CDR3 is TGTGCCAGCAGTACCCGAGATACGCAGTATTTT.